This T cell receptor beta chain emerged from a study of long-term antiretroviral therapy in people with HIV. General study findings and limits: Repertoires with HIV possessed tighter CDR3 length spans than those of controls. The clones with expansion before ART were dominant in the repertoire at all time points.

Sequencing used immunoSEQ v3.0 at survey level. TCRdb's table, derived via immunoSEQ multiplex PCR, lists solely in-frame clones and lacks some. The sample carries about 20,000 clones, roughly 92% recorded once. A remark on this clone: Its antigen is currently unknown.

CDR1 is ENHRY, CDR2 SYGVKD, per germline. Trimming stripped 0 bases from V and 3 bases from J, with 1 base between. The CDR3 length is 12 residues. Among participants with HIV, every one received treatment in the United States. This TCR was sampled from a woman between 45 and 65 years old with HIV. The chain employs TRBV10-3 and TRBJ2-3; D ambiguous. The source was unsorted PBMCs, collected 4.4 years after starting antiretroviral therapy. The CDR3 DNA is TGTGCCATCAGTGAGTCGACAGATACGCAGTATTTT. This sequence encodes CAISESTDTQYF.